The clone carrying this T cell receptor beta chain was seen a handful of times. Subjects aged 18 to 65 presented with newly diagnosed hyperthyroidism of less than 2 months' duration. Diagnosis relied on clinical symptoms, serum thyroxine and TRAb, thyroid ultrasound and orbital computed tomography. This sample holds PBMCs from roughly 10 ml fresh peripheral blood. V was clipped by 7 bases and J by 4 bases, with 13 bases between them. The germline V gene encodes CDR1 SGHVS and CDR2 FQNEAQ. The CDR3 has 13 amino acids. This record belongs to a study of T cells in Graves' hyperthyroidism and ophthalmopathy. There were TCR beta CDR3 regions amplified from RNA transcripts. HTBI primers drove first-round RT-PCR of the TCR CDR3. MiXCR, run by TCRdb on the multiplex PCR reads, gives a single entry per CDR3 protein. The sample lists around 190,000 distinct CDR3 sequences, roughly a sixth occurring once.

The V gene is TRBV7-8, the J gene TRBJ1-2, with D unclear. The sequence was obtained from a woman between 50 and 59 years old with Graves' hyperthyroidism. Sample: blood. The CDR3 DNA is TGTGCCAGCATGAATACAGAGCTCTATGGCTACACCTTC. This codes for CASMNTELYGYTF.